Listed below are T cell receptor beta chains from one sample, sequenced in a study of cytomegalovirus exposure and HLA in healthy donors. The method was immunoSEQ multiplex PCR; TCRdb's version includes in-frame clones alone and lacks a portion of them. The sample shows about 140,000 clones, around 80% of them seen only once. The sequenced sample was PBMCs. These receptor sequences come from a man aged 18 to 29 in good health and CMV-seropositive. Both conserved end residues are part of each CDR3. Each record gives: J gene, CDR3 length, V gene, D gene, clone size, CDR3 DNA, CDR3 protein. D genes are given only for firm matches. The size field is filled for only some rows; it gives once, few, many or a size class.

>TRBJ2-3|16|TRBV27|TRBD2|NA
TGTGCCAGCAGTCCATTCGGGGGGATCGGCACAGATACGCAGTATTTT
CASSPFGGIGTDTQYF
>TRBJ1-1|14|TRBV6-1|NA|NA
TGTGCCAGCAGTGAAGGTATTCAGATGACTGAAGCTTTCTTT
CASSEGIQMTEAFF
>TRBJ2-1|18|TRBV5-1|TRBD2|NA
TGCGCCAGCAGCTTGGCCGGGACTAGCGGGAGGGCCGTGAATGAGCAGTTCTTC
CASSLAGTSGRAVNEQFF
>TRBJ2-5|15|TRBV11-2|TRBD2|once
TGTGCCAGCAGCGCCGCGGCTAGCGGGTCAGAGACCCAGTACTTC
CASSAAASGSETQYF
>TRBJ1-1|12|TRBV2|NA|NA
TGTGCCAGCATGGGGGGGCAGGATGAAGCTTTCTTT
CASMGGQDEAFF
>TRBJ2-1|15|TRBV6-5|TRBD1|NA
TGTGCCAGCAGCCCCGGACAGGGGGCGAACAATGAGCAGTTCTTC
CASSPGQGANNEQFF
>TRBJ1-5|14|TRBV30|NA|NA
TGTGCCTGGAGCGGTTATCATGCCAATCAGCCCCAGCATTTT
CAWSGYHANQPQHF
>TRBJ2-1|16|TRBV4-1|TRBD2|NA
TGCGCCAGCAGCCAAGATCTCGCGGGAGGGCCGGTTGAGCAGTTCTTC
CASSQDLAGGPVEQFF
>TRBJ1-1|14|TRBV19|TRBD1|NA
TGTGCCAGTAGTATAGGTGGGACAGGCTGGGAGGCTTTCTTT
CASSIGGTGWEAFF
>TRBJ1-1|12|TRBV28|NA|NA
TGTGCCAGCAAACGTCTAAACACTGAAGCTTTCTTT
CASKRLNTEAFF
>TRBJ2-2|14|TRBV6-5|TRBD2|NA
TGTGCCAGCAGTTACCGCGGGAGGACCGGGGAGCTGTTTTTT
CASSYRGRTGELFF
>TRBJ1-4|15|TRBV18|TRBD1|NA
TGTGCCAGCTCTCGGGCTGGGACAGTTAATGAAAAACTGTTTTTT
CASSRAGTVNEKLFF
>TRBJ2-1|15|TRBV5-1|TRBD1|once
TGCGCCAGCAGCTCGGGGACAGGTACCTACAATGAGCAGTTCTTC
CASSSGTGTYNEQFF
>TRBJ1-1|11|TRBV29-1|TRBD1|NA
TGCAGCGGGGACAGTTACACTGAAGCTTTCTTT
CSGDSYTEAFF
>TRBJ2-2|18|TRBV7-9|TRBD2|NA
TGTGCCAGCAGCTTAGGGGGACTAGCGGCCCTAGGGACCGGGGAGCTGTTTTTT
CASSLGGLAALGTGELFF
>TRBJ2-1|13|TRBV19|NA|NA
TGTGCCAGTAGTATAACTAGCTACAATGAGCAGTTCTTC
CASSITSYNEQFF
>TRBJ1-1|11|TRBV28|NA|NA
TGTGCCAGCAGTTCTCCCCCTGAAGCTTTCTTT
CASSSPPEAFF
>TRBJ2-2|15|TRBV11-3|TRBD1|NA
TGTGCCAGCAGCCTGGGACAGCCGAACACCGGGGAGCTGTTTTTT
CASSLGQPNTGELFF
>TRBJ2-1|15|TRBV4-1|NA|NA
TGCGCCAGCAGCCAAGTTGGAGCGACTAACAATGAGCAGTTCTTC
CASSQVGATNNEQFF
>TRBJ1-1|15|TRBV9|NA|NA
TGTGCCAGCAGCGTAGGGCTCTGGGGGGGACGGGAAGCTTTCTTT
CASSVGLWGGREAFF
>TRBJ2-7|13|TRBV5-1|NA|NA
TGCGCCAGCAGGACAGAACACTCCTACGAGCAGTACTTC
CASRTEHSYEQYF
>TRBJ2-7|13|TRBV6-6|NA|NA
TGTGCCAGCCGACGGGCCTCAGGGGACGAGCAGTACTTC
CASRRASGDEQYF
>TRBJ2-7|15|TRBV4-1|TRBD2|NA
TGCGCCAGCAGCCAGTGGCTAGCGGGAGTCCACGAGCAGTACTTC
CASSQWLAGVHEQYF
>TRBJ1-1|13|TRBV19|NA|few
TGTGCCAGTAGTCTACAGGGAGTGGCTGAAGCTTTCTTT
CASSLQGVAEAFF
>TRBJ1-5|17|TRBV7-9|NA|NA
TGTGCCAGCAGCTTAGATCCCATGGGACTGATACAGCCGGCAAAACATTTT
CASSLDPMGLIQPAKHF
>TRBJ1-2|16|TRBV14|NA|NA
TGTGCCAGCAGCCAAGATGGGCCCCAGCATATTTATGGCTACACCTTC
CASSQDGPQHIYGYTF
>TRBJ1-4|12|TRBV29-1|TRBD1|once
TGCAGCGTTATGACAGGGGTAGGAAAACTGTTTTTT
CSVMTGVGKLFF
>TRBJ2-7|15|TRBV2|TRBD1|once
TGTGCCAGCAGAGTTTCGACGACAGGGAGCCACGAGCAGTACTTC
CASRVSTTGSHEQYF
>TRBJ2-7|14|TRBV4-2|TRBD2|few
TGTGCCAGCAGCCAAGGAACTAGCGGGGACGAGCAGTACTTC
CASSQGTSGDEQYF